The 8 T cell receptor beta chains reported below all come from one sample, sequenced in a study of cytomegalovirus exposure and HLA in healthy donors (dated by TCRdb to 2016 to 2017). Libraries were built with the immunoSEQ multiplex PCR assay. As stored in TCRdb, this immuneACCESS dataset retains in-frame rearrangements with V and J assigned. A fraction of the clones does not appear; measured against another copy, unresolved V genes explain less than half of the discrepancy, and the remainder lacks a known reason. The sample table lists about 130,000 clones, about 90% of them with a count of one. The ten most abundant clones make up around 6% of the sample. Sequencing was carried out using PBMCs. All receptors come from a woman aged 25-40 years in good health and CMV-seropositive.

The rearrangement joins TRBV5-1 to TRBJ1-3; D is uncertain. The V and J ends lost 0 bases and 0 bases respectively, with 10 bases between them. This CDR3 region has 16 residues. The germline V gene encodes CDR1 SGHRS and CDR2 YFSETQ. CDR3 nucleotide sequence: TGCGCCAGCAGCTTGGCCGGGGAGAGCTCTGGAAACACCATATATTTT. Its translation: CASSLAGESSGNTIYF.

The CDR3 region has the DNA TGCGCCAGCAGCTTGTATGGGGGCCGCACAGATACGCAGTATTTT. It codes for CASSLYGGRTDTQYF. The V call is TRBV4-1, the J call TRBJ2-3, with a weak D call TRBD1 (6 bases). Trimming cost V 5 bases and J 1 base, with 13 bases left between them. This CDR3 has 15 amino acids. Per the germline V gene, CDR1 is MGHRA and CDR2 is YSYEKL.

The gene calls are TRBV11-2 and TRBJ1-6; 7 nucleotides line up with TRBD1. The germline gives CDR1 SGHAT, CDR2 FQNNGV. After removal of 3 bases from V and 9 bases from J, the junction contained 5 bases not matched to a gene. This CDR3 spans 14 amino acids. CDR3 DNA: TGTGCCAGCAGCTTTACAGGGGCGACTTCACCCCTCCACTTT. Amino acid sequence: CASSFTGATSPLHF.

The V and J genes are TRBV23-1 and TRBJ2-1; D ambiguous. TRBV23-1 qualifies as an ORF whose function is uncertain. This CDR3 is built from 12 residues. V shed 4 bases and J shed 8 bases, with 9 bases lying between them. CDR3 nucleotides: TGCGCCAGCAGTCCTGGAGTCCATGAGCAGTTCTTC. This translates into CASSPGVHEQFF.

For the CDR3, the DNA is TGTGCCAGCAGTACACAGGGTAGCAATCAGCCCCAGCATTTT. As protein: CASSTQGSNQPQHF. The V and J genes are TRBV27 and TRBJ1-5, with D tentatively TRBD1 (6 bases). V shed 5 bases and J shed 0 bases, with 8 bases lying between them. This CDR3 contains 14 residues. Germline V lookup: CDR1 MNHEY, CDR2 SMNVEV (reference sequence).

The rearrangement links TRBV9 to TRBJ2-1; 9 positions match TRBD1. Germline CDR1 reads SGDLS; CDR2 reads YYNGEE. The ends lost 3 bases at V and 1 base at J; junction bases unmatched: 2. The CDR3 length is 15 residues. The CDR3 reads CASSAGTGSYNEQFF. The CDR3 region has the DNA TGTGCCAGCAGCGCCGGGACAGGGTCCTACAATGAGCAGTTCTTC.

This clone was seen once. J is TRBJ2-5 and V is TRBV5-5; D possibly corresponds to TRBD2 (6 bases). V was shortened by 4 bases and J by 2 bases, with 18 bases between the two germline ends. This CDR3 region has 16 residues. Germline values: CDR1 SGHKS, CDR2 YYEKEE (reference sequence). The CDR3 DNA sequence: TGTGCCAGCAGCGCGGTCGTGGGACTCGGACAAGAGACCCAGTACTTC. Protein: CASSAVVGLGQETQYF.

V and J are TRBV7-2 and TRBJ2-3, with TRBD2 matching 12 bases. Germline V gene sequence: CDR1 SGHTA, CDR2 FQGNSA. The V segment lost 8 bases and the J segment 5 bases; nucleotides outside the gene matches: 17. The CDR3 extends over 18 amino acids. The DNA of the CDR3 is TGTGCCAGCCCCCCATCTAGCGGGGGGGTCACGGGGGGAGATACGCAGTATTTT. Amino acids: CASPPSSGGVTGGDTQYF.